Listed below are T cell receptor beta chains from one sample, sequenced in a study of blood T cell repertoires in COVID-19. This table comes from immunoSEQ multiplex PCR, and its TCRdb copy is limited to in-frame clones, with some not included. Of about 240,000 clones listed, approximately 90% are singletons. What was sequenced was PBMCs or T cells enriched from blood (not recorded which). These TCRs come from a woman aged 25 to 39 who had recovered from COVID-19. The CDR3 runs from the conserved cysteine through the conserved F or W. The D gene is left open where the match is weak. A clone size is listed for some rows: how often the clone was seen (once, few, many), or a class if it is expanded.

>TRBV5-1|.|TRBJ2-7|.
TGCGCCAGCGGCCCGGGACACGATACCTACGAGCAGTACTTC
CASGPGHDTYEQYF
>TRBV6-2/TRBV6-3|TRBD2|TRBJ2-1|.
TGTGCCAGCAGTCAGTACGGCGGGGGGACCGGGGGAAGAAATGAGCAGTTCTTC
CASSQYGGGTGGRNEQFF
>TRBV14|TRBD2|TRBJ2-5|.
TGTGCCAGCAGCCACCTTGAAGGACTAGCGGGAGGGGAGACCCAGTACTTC
CASSHLEGLAGGETQYF
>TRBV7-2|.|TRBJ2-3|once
TGTGCCAGCAGCTTGGGGCCGGGCGTCACAGATACGCAGTATTTT
CASSLGPGVTDTQYF
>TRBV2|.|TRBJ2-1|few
TGTGCCAACTATATAGCGCCGAGCTCCTACAATGAGCAGTTCTTC
CANYIAPSSYNEQFF
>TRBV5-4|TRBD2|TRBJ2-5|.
TGTGCCAGCAGCGGAAGACTAGCGGGAGCCCCCGGGGGGGAGACCCAGTACTTC
CASSGRLAGAPGGETQYF
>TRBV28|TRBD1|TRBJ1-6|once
TGTGCCAGCAGTTCTACCGGGACAGGGGAAATTTCACCCCTCCACTTT
CASSSTGTGEISPLHF
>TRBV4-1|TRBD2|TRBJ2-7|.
TGCGCCAGCAGCCCACTAGCGGTGAGCTCCTACGAGCAGTACTTC
CASSPLAVSSYEQYF
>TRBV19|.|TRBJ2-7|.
TGTGCCAGTAGCCCCCGAAACAGGGACGAGCAGTACTTC
CASSPRNRDEQYF
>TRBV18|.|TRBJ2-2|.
TGTGCCAGCTCACCCCCAGGGAGGACCGGGGAGCTGTTTTTT
CASSPPGRTGELFF
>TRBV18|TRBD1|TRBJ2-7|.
TGTGCCAGCTCACCGTCTGGACAGGTTCCGTCCTACGAGCAGTACTTC
CASSPSGQVPSYEQYF
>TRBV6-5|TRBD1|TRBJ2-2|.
TGTGCCAGCAGTAAGACAGGGACCGGGGAGCTGTTTTTT
CASSKTGTGELFF
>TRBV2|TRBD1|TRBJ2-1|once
TGTGCCAGCAGTGATGGACAGGGTCTGGGTGAGCAGTTCTTC
CASSDGQGLGEQFF
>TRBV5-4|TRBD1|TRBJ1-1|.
TGTGCCAGCAGCTTGGCCGGGACAGGGATCAGGGCAGCTTTCTTT
CASSLAGTGIRAAFF
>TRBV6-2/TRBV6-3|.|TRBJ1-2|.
TGTGCCAGCAGTTACCGACGGGCGGCCGGGGGGCGAGGCTACACCTTC
CASSYRRAAGGRGYTF
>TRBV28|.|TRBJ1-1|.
TGTGCCAGCAGTTTGCGGAGAGTATACAGGGAGCAGGACACTGAAGCTTTCTTT
CASSLRRVYREQDTEAFF
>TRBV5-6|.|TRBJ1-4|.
TGTGCCAGCAGCTTGCCGGGGGGCCGATTTGAAAAACTGTTTTTT
CASSLPGGRFEKLFF
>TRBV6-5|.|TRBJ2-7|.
TGTGCCAGCAGTTACTCCAACACCAGGGGATCCTACGAGCAGTACTTC
CASSYSNTRGSYEQYF
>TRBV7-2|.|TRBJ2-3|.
TGTGCCAGCAGCCGCGGAGTTTTAGATACGCAGTATTTT
CASSRGVLDTQYF
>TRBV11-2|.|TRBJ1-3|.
TGTGCCAGCAGTCGAATCGGGACACGAGAATTCTCCTCTGGAAACACCATATATTTT
CASSRIGTREFSSGNTIYF
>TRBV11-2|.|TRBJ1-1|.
TGTGCCAGCAGCTTAGGTGGCCAGGGTAACACTGAAGCTTTCTTT
CASSLGGQGNTEAFF
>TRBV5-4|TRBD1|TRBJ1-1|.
TGTGCCAGCAGCTACGACAGGGCCAGGGACACTGAAGCTTTCTTT
CASSYDRARDTEAFF
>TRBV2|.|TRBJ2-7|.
TGTGCCAGCAGTATTAGTCACGAGCAGTACTTC
CASSISHEQYF
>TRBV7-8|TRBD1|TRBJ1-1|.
TGTGCCAGCAGCCTACGGGACAGGGGAGGCACTGAAGCTTTCTTT
CASSLRDRGGTEAFF
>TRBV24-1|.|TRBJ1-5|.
TGTGCCACCAGTATGGGGAGTTGGCAGCCCCAGCATTTT
CATSMGSWQPQHF
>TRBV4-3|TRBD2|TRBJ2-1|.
TGCGCCAGCAGCTTAGCTGGGGCTAGCGGGAGAGGCGAGCAGTTCTTC
CASSLAGASGRGEQFF
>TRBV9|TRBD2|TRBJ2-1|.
TGTGCCAGCAGCGCCTGGACTAGCGGGAGTAATGAGCAGTTCTTC
CASSAWTSGSNEQFF
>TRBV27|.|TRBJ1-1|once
TGTGCCAGCAGTTGGGGCCTCAACACTGAAGCTTTCTTT
CASSWGLNTEAFF
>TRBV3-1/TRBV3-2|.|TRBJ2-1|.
TGTGCCAGCAGCCAAGCGTCCAGAGGGGGGGTGGATGAGCAGTTCTTC
CASSQASRGGVDEQFF
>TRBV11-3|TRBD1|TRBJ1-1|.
TGTGCCAGCAGCCTCGGGACAGGGACTCCAGAAGCTGAAGCTTTCTTT
CASSLGTGTPEAEAFF
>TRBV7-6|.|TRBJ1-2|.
TGTGCCAGCAGCTTAGAAGGGGGGGAAGGCTACACCTTC
CASSLEGGEGYTF
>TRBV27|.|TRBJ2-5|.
TGTGCCAGCAGTTTTGGCAGCCAAGAGACCCAGTACTTC
CASSFGSQETQYF
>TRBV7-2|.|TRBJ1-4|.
TGTGCCAGCAGCTTACCGGGGGCAACTAATGAAAAACTGTTTTTT
CASSLPGATNEKLFF
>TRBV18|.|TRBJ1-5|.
TGTGCCAGCTCACCGTCGGGGGGCTCTCAGCCCCAGCATTTT
CASSPSGGSQPQHF
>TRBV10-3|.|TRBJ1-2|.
TGTGCCATCAGCCCGCCAACAGGCTCCTATGGCTACACCTTC
CAISPPTGSYGYTF
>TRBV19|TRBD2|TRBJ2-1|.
TGTGCCAGTAGTCCATGGACTAGCGGGAGGAGTAACTACAATGAGCAGTTCTTC
CASSPWTSGRSNYNEQFF
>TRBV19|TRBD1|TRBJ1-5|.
TGTGCCAGTAGTCTTGGGACAGTCGCGCAGCCCCAGCATTTT
CASSLGTVAQPQHF
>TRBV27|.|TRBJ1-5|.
TGTGCCAGCAGTTCCCAAGACAGAACGCCCCAGCATTTT
CASSSQDRTPQHF
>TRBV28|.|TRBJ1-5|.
TGTGCCACATGGGCGGGGATCAATCAGCCCCAGCATTTT
CATWAGINQPQHF
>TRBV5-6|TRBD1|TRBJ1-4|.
TGTGCCAGCAGCCTCTGGACAGGTCCCGAAAAACTGTTTTTT
CASSLWTGPEKLFF
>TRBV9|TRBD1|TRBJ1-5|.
TGTGCCAGCAGCAAGACAGGGGGCGAGGGGAATCAGCCCCAGCATTTT
CASSKTGGEGNQPQHF
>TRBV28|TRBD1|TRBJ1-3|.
TGTGCCAGCAGTTCTCAAGGGTGGGACAGGGAGTCTGGAAACACCATATATTTT
CASSSQGWDRESGNTIYF
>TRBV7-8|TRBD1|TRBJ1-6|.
TGTGCCAGCAGCTTCGTTACAGGGGGCAATAATTCACCCCTCCACTTT
CASSFVTGGNNSPLHF
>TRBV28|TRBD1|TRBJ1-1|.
TGTGCCAGCAGTTCGACAGGGTTGCCTGAAGCTTTCTTT
CASSSTGLPEAFF
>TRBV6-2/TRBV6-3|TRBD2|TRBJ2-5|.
TGTGCCAGCAGCGGAGGGGTGACTAGCCGTTGGGAGACCCAGTACTTC
CASSGGVTSRWETQYF